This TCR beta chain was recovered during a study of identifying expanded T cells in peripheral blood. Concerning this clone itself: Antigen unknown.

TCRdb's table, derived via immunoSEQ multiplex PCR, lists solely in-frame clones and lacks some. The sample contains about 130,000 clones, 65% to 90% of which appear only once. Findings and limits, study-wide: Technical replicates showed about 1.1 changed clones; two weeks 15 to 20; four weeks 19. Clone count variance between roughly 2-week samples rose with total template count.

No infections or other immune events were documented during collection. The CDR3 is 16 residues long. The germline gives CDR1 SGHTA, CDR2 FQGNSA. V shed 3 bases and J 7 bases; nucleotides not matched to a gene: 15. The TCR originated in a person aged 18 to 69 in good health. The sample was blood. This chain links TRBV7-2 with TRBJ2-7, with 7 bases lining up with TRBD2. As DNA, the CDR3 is TGTGCCAGCAGCTTTGGCGGGGACCCCTCCGGGGGGGAGCAGTACTTC. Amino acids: CASSFGGDPSGGEQYF.